This is a list of T cell receptor beta chains from one sample in a study of blood T cells in healthy people across ages. MiXCR was run by TCRdb on the 5' RACE reads, yielding one entry per CDR3 protein. This sample carries about 680,000 distinct CDR3 sequences, over 45% of them seen once, and the ten largest clones take under 35%. Sequenced input: blood. Every receptor here comes from a woman aged 55-75 years in good health. CDR3s include the opening cysteine and the closing phenylalanine or tryptophan. The D gene is left open where the match is weak. Size is stated for part of the rows, as once, few or many counts, or as a class when the clone is expanded.

abundance | j_gene | len | d_gene | v_gene | CDR3aa | CDR3nt
once | TRBJ2-1 | 16 | TRBD1 | TRBV19 | CASSIRGTGSYNEQFF | TGTGCCAGTAGTATAAGAGGGACAGGGTCCTACAATGAGCAGTTCTTC
few | TRBJ2-1 | 12 | - | TRBV7-2 | CASRSGPREQFF | TGTGCCAGCAGGAGTGGGCCACGCGAGCAGTTCTTC
- | TRBJ2-7 | 15 | - | TRBV7-9 | CASSLVGQQLYEQYF | TGTGCCAGCAGCTTAGTGGGGCAGCAACTTTACGAGCAGTACTTC
- | TRBJ1-4 | 16 | - | TRBV28 | CASSLILGPTNEKLFF | TGTGCCAGCAGTTTAATTTTGGGCCCAACTAATGAAAAACTGTTTTTT
- | TRBJ2-1 | 15 | - | TRBV5-1 | CASSSIGVFPNEQFF | TGCGCCAGCAGCTCGATAGGGGTTTTCCCCAATGAGCAGTTCTTC
few | TRBJ2-7 | 19 | TRBD2 | TRBV7-2 | CASSLAPTSSGGINYEQYF | TGTGCCAGCAGCTTAGCGCCCACTAGCTCGGGAGGGATAAACTACGAGCAGTACTTC
- | TRBJ2-7 | 17 | TRBD2 | TRBV5-8 | CASSRGLAGLKSYEQYF | TGTGCCAGCAGCCGGGGACTAGCGGGACTTAAATCCTACGAGCAGTACTTC
- | TRBJ2-7 | 14 | - | TRBV6-5 | CASSYSIASCEQYF | TGTGCCAGCAGTTACTCGATAGCCAGCTGCGAGCAGTACTTC
- | TRBJ2-7 | 19 | TRBD2 | TRBV7-2 | CASSLAGASGRANSYEQYF | TGTGCCAGCAGCTTAGCGGGTGCTAGCGGGAGGGCCAACTCCTACGAGCAGTACTTC
- | TRBJ2-7 | 15 | - | TRBV4-1 | CASSRGTFGTYEQYF | TGCGCCAGCAGCCGAGGGACCTTCGGGACCTACGAGCAGTACTTC
many | TRBJ2-5 | 14 | - | TRBV5-1 | CASSLLGDQETQYF | TGCGCCAGCAGCTTGCTTGGGGACCAAGAGACCCAGTACTTC
- | TRBJ2-2 | 19 | TRBD2 | TRBV5-1 | CASRRTSGSARPDTGELFF | TGCGCCAGCAGACGGACTAGCGGGAGTGCCAGACCGGACACCGGGGAGCTGTTTTTT
few | TRBJ2-7 | 13 | - | TRBV9 | CASSDGPSGEQYF | TGTGCCAGCAGCGACGGGCCTTCGGGCGAGCAGTACTTC
- | TRBJ2-5 | 17 | TRBD1 | TRBV20-1 | CSAGAFLETGVRETQYF | TGCAGTGCCGGGGCCTTCTTGGAGACAGGGGTTAGAGAGACCCAGTACTTC
- | TRBJ2-1 | 14 | TRBD2 | TRBV30 | CAWTPGTSNNEQFF | TGTGCCTGGACCCCCGGGACTAGTAACAATGAGCAGTTCTTC
- | TRBJ2-1 | 12 | - | TRBV28 | CASRPDYNEQFF | TGTGCCAGCAGGCCCGACTACAATGAGCAGTTCTTC
- | TRBJ2-7 | 13 | TRBD2 | TRBV30 | CAWSPSGCHEQYF | TGTGCCTGGAGTCCTAGCGGGTGCCACGAGCAGTACTTC
- | TRBJ2-5 | 13 | - | TRBV3-1 | CASSQYPQETQYF | TGTGCCAGCAGCCAATATCCGCAAGAGACCCAGTACTTC
- | TRBJ2-6 | 15 | - | TRBV15 | CATSPRRSGANVLTF | TGTGCCACCAGCCCGCGGAGGAGTGGGGCCAACGTCCTGACTTTC
- | TRBJ2-3 | 16 | TRBD2 | TRBV18 | CASSNGAGVRADTQYF | TGTGCCAGCTCCAACGGGGCGGGAGTCCGCGCAGATACGCAGTATTTT
few | TRBJ1-1 | 13 | - | TRBV5-1 | CASSFSPNTEAFF | TGCGCCAGCAGCTTCTCACCGAACACTGAAGCTTTCTTT
- | TRBJ2-2 | 20 | TRBD2 | TRBV11-2 | CASSYTNRQSGTLPTGELFF | TGTGCCAGCAGCTATACTAATCGCCAAAGCGGGACCCTCCCCACCGGGGAGCTGTTTTTT
- | TRBJ2-2 | 14 | - | TRBV12-3/TRBV12-4 | CASSASRNTGELFF | TGTGCCAGCTCGGCCTCTAGAAACACCGGGGAGCTGTTTTTT
few | TRBJ2-6 | 18 | TRBD1 | TRBV27 | CASSKQTGTSSGANVLTF | TGTGCCAGCAGTAAACAGACAGGGACGAGCTCTGGGGCCAACGTCCTGACTTTC
- | TRBJ2-3 | 15 | - | TRBV20-1 | CSAQTSFGATDTQYF | TGCAGTGCCCAGACTAGTTTTGGTGCCACAGATACGCAGTATTTT